What follows are 32 T cell receptor beta chains derived from one specimen sequenced in a study of vaccination and CD4 T cells after COVID-19. Sequencing of DNA taken from cultured CD4+ T cells relied on the Oncomine TCR Beta short-read assay. MiXCR, applied by TCRdb to the PCR reads, yields one record per CDR3 protein. The profile shows under 20,000 distinct CDR3 sequences, 44% of them singletons. Time point specified: late sampling 161 to 241 days after vaccination in a few convalescent patients. Treatment specified: approximately 10-day PBMC culture with coronavirus spike peptide pools or control peptides (ViraFEST assay). These receptors are not linked to any known antigen. Source: CD4+ T cells from blood, cultured in vitro, taken about 7 months after SARS-CoV-2 vaccination. The receptors stem from a human donor who had recovered from COVID-19.

This chain uses TRBV12-3 or TRBV12-4 with TRBJ2-5; 11 positions match TRBD2. CDR3 size: 16 residues. With 3 bases clipped from V and 1 base from J, the junction kept 4 bases outside the gene matches. CDR3 residues: CASSFSLAGGQETQYF. In DNA, the CDR3 is TGTGCCAGCAGTTTCTCCCTAGCGGGGGGCCAAGAGACCCAGTACTTC.

The chain recombines TRBV7-3 with TRBJ2-1; D is unresolved. The V and J ends lost 4 bases and 7 bases respectively, with 11 bases between them. Germline V gene sequence: CDR1 SGHTA, CDR2 FQGTGA. The CDR3 is made up of 13 amino acids. This chain's CDR3 is CASSSVTGNEQFF. DNA of the CDR3: TGTGCCAGCAGCTCCGTGACTGGAAATGAGCAGTTCTTC.

This clonotype was detected only a few times. CDR3 nucleotide sequence: TGTGCCACCAGTGATCTGTCGGACAGAAAAGCTTTCTTT. The encoded protein is CATSDLSDRKAFF. J is TRBJ1-1 and V is TRBV24-1, with D maybe TRBD1 (6 bases). Germline CDR1 and CDR2: KGHDR and SFDVKD. Trimming left V 3 bases short and J 9 bases short, with 13 bases between. The CDR3 has 13 amino acids.

This chain links TRBV20-1 with TRBJ1-1; TRBD1 is a possible D gene (5 bases). The CDR3 runs to 15 residues. Trimming removed 0 bases at V and 1 base at J, with 12 bases between. Germline V gives CDR1 DFQATT, CDR2 SNEGSKA (reference sequence). The CDR3 DNA sequence: TGCAGTGCTAGAGATCAGGCAGGGAGGAACACTGAAGCTTTCTTT. Protein sequence: CSARDQAGRNTEAFF.

The chain couples TRBV24-1 to TRBJ2-3; tentatively, D is TRBD2 (5 bases). Trimming stripped 5 bases from V and 0 bases from J, with 11 bases between. Per the germline V gene, CDR1 is KGHDR and CDR2 is SFDVKD. This CDR3 has 15 amino acids. In nucleotides, the CDR3 is TGTGCCACCAGTGTTGGCAGACTAAGCACAGATACGCAGTATTTT. Protein: CATSVGRLSTDTQYF.

The V gene is TRBV19, the J gene TRBJ1-1; 9 bases map to TRBD1. The CDR3 has 15 amino acids. Germline CDR1 reads LNHDA; CDR2 reads SQIVND (reference sequence). V lost 5 bases, J lost 3 bases, and 7 bases stayed unmatched. The CDR3 DNA is TGTGCCAGTAGTGCTCGGGGACAGGGAGACACTGAAGCTTTCTTT. Residues: CASSARGQGDTEAFF. Supplemented by reference TRBV19 and TRBJ1-1, the full variable domain reads DGGITQSPKYLFRKEGQNVTLSCEQNLNHDAMYWYRQDPGQGLRLIYYSQIVNDFQKGDIAEGYSVSREKKESFPLTVTSAQKNPTAFYLCASSARGQGDTEAFFGQGTRLTVV.

V and J are TRBV12-3 or TRBV12-4 and TRBJ1-5, with D perhaps matching TRBD1 (5 bases). The V end was cut by 7 bases, the J end by 7 bases, with 14 bases between. The CDR3 consists of 13 residues. The CDR3 bases are TGTGCCAGCACGGGGCAGCCGGGACAGCCCCAGCATTTT. Its protein is CASTGQPGQPQHF.

This clonotype was picked up a small number of times. V is TRBV27 and J is TRBJ2-7, with D possibly being TRBD1 or TRBD2 (5 bases each). From germline, CDR1 is MNHEY and CDR2 SMNVEV (reference sequence). The CDR3 is made up of 13 amino acids. V shed 7 bases and J shed 7 bases, with 17 bases lying between them. CDR3: CASTPSGWGEQYF. CDR3 in DNA: TGTGCCAGCACCCCCTCTGGCTGGGGGGAGCAGTACTTC.

The count of this clonotype is one. This chain connects TRBV5-4 to TRBJ2-5; no clear D gene. V was pared by 3 bases and J by 7 bases, with 22 bases between. Germline V gene sequence: CDR1 SGHNT, CDR2 YYREEE (reference sequence). This CDR3 comprises 16 residues. The CDR3 spells CASSSGLDPQETTQYF. CDR3 DNA: TGTGCCAGCAGCTCCGGTTTGGACCCCCAAGAAACGACCCAGTACTTC.

The V call is TRBV20-1, the J call TRBJ1-2; D is possibly TRBD1 (5 bases). There are 13 residues in the CDR3. The V gene's germline CDR1 is DFQATT and CDR2 SNEGSKA (reference sequence). Trimming cost V 1 base and J 8 bases, with 14 bases left between them. This CDR3 is CSARVGRAGGYTF. CDR3 coding DNA: TGCAGTGCTAGAGTAGGCAGGGCGGGAGGCTACACCTTC.

In this sample, this clonotype turned up a few times. The rearrangement links TRBV7-9 to TRBJ2-4; D remains ambiguous. The germline V and J ends were trimmed by 1 base and 9 bases, with 7 bases remaining between them. Germline V lookup: CDR1 SEHNR, CDR2 FQNEAQ (reference sequence). The CDR3 runs to 12 residues. As DNA, the CDR3 is TGTGCCAGCAGCTTAGAACAGTCCATTCAGTACTTC. Encoded protein: CASSLEQSIQYF.

The chain employs TRBV19 and TRBJ1-6, with D unclear. The CDR3 is 12 residues long. The V gene lost 5 bases and the J gene lost 7 bases, with 6 bases spanning the gap. Per the germline V gene, CDR1 is LNHDA and CDR2 is SQIVND (reference sequence). Written as DNA, the CDR3 is TGTGCCAGTAGTGGTGAAAATTCACCCCTCCACTTT. Its protein product is CASSGENSPLHF.

In nucleotides, the CDR3 is TGCGCCAGCAGCCCGACGGGTTCCTTCTATGGCTACACCTTC. It codes for CASSPTGSFYGYTF. The chain is built from TRBV4-1 and TRBJ1-2; D gene uncertain. CDR1 is MGHRA, CDR2 YSYEKL, per germline. CDR3 length: 14 residues. Trimming removed 4 bases from V and 4 bases from J, with 13 bases in between.

The chain combines TRBV2 with TRBJ1-5, with TRBD1 matching 9 bases. The CDR3 runs to 15 residues. Germline V gene data show CDR1 as SNHLY and CDR2 as FYNNEI. J was trimmed by 6 bases and V by 5 bases; bases with no gene match: 8. CDR3: CASSTHRGLGQPQHF. CDR3 DNA: TGTGCCAGCAGTACTCACAGGGGGCTGGGTCAGCCCCAGCATTTT.

This chain joins TRBV7-9 and TRBJ2-5; 9 nucleotides line up with TRBD2. The V segment lost 0 bases and the J segment 4 bases; nucleotides outside the gene matches: 12. CDR3 size: 18 residues. Germline lookup yields CDR1 SEHNR and CDR2 FQNEAQ (reference sequence). The CDR3, as DNA: TGTGCCAGCAGCTTAGCGGTATTCAGCGGGGGGCTTGGAGAGACCCAGTACTTC. Translated, it gives CASSLAVFSGGLGETQYF.

V usage is TRBV6-1 and J usage is TRBJ2-7; D not certain. Looked up from germline, CDR1 is MNHNS and CDR2 is SASEGT. CDR3 length: 11 residues. V was pared by 5 bases and J by 3 bases, with 5 bases between. The CDR3: CASSRIYEQYF. The CDR3 bases are TGTGCCAGCAGTAGGATCTACGAGCAGTACTTC.

The chain couples TRBV7-3 to TRBJ2-1, with D unresolved. The V and J ends lost 1 base and 15 bases respectively, with 19 bases between them. In germline, CDR1 is SGHTA, CDR2 FQGTGA. This CDR3 has 14 amino acids. In nucleotides, the CDR3 is TGTGCCAGCAGCTTAATCCTTCGGGCAGGTGGGCTGTTCTTC. Translating it yields CASSLILRAGGLFF.

The chain is built from TRBV2 and TRBJ2-3, with 8 bases matching TRBD1. This CDR3 contains 15 residues. Germline values: CDR1 SNHLY, CDR2 FYNNEI. After removal of 6 bases from V and 1 base from J, the junction contained 6 bases not matched to a gene. Written as DNA, the CDR3 is TGTGCCAGCAGAGACAGGGGACTCCGCACAGATACGCAGTATTTT. Amino acid sequence: CASRDRGLRTDTQYF.

The rearrangement links TRBV27 to TRBJ2-5; D call uncertain. Trimming took 2 bases from V and 4 from J, leaving 14 bases between them. CDR1 is MNHEY and CDR2 is SMNVEV in the germline V gene (reference sequence). There are 15 residues in the CDR3. DNA for the CDR3: TGTGCCAGCAGTTTAATGGGATACCCGGGAGAGACCCAGTACTTC. The encoded protein is CASSLMGYPGETQYF.

This clonotype was counted between two and nine times. The gene calls are TRBV20-1 and TRBJ2-3; unclear D gene. Between the trimmed V and J ends, which lost 3 bases and 0 bases, there was a span of 13 bases. The germline gives CDR1 DFQATT, CDR2 SNEGSKA (reference sequence). The CDR3 loop spans 15 amino acids. CDR3 DNA sequence: TGCAGTGCTAGTCAGGCGACCTCTAGCACAGATACGCAGTATTTT. It codes for CSASQATSSTDTQYF.

The rearrangement uses TRBV7-9 and TRBJ1-1, with 8 bases that match TRBD1. CDR3 length: 13 amino acids. Germline V gene lookup returns CDR1 SEHNR and CDR2 FQNEAQ (reference sequence). V gave up 4 bases and J gave up 3 bases; unmatched junction bases: 1. The CDR3: CASSWTGYTEAFF. Written as DNA, the CDR3 is TGTGCCAGCAGCTGGACAGGGTACACTGAAGCTTTCTTT.

The CDR3 spells CSARGGGDTQYF. The CDR3 nucleotides read TGCAGTGCTAGGGGAGGAGGAGATACGCAGTATTTT. This chain uses TRBV20-1 with TRBJ2-3; D perhaps matches TRBD2 (6 bases). The germline gives CDR1 DFQATT, CDR2 SNEGSKA (reference sequence). CDR3 length equals 12 residues. V lost 3 bases, J lost 5 bases, and 9 bases lay in between.

For the CDR3, the DNA is TGCGCCAGCAGCCAAGAAGAGACCCAGTACTTC. Translating it yields CASSQEETQYF. The chain employs TRBV4-1 and TRBJ2-5; no firm D call. Per germline, CDR1 MGHRA and CDR2 YSYEKL. Trimming stripped 0 bases from V and 4 bases from J, with 0 bases between. This CDR3 comprises 11 residues.

The J gene is TRBJ1-2, the V gene TRBV28; a possible D gene is TRBD1 (5 bases). Germline V CDR1 and CDR2: MDHEN, SYDVKM. This CDR3 contains 14 residues. Trimming stripped 6 bases from V and 3 bases from J, with 14 bases between. CDR3 in amino acids: CASSREAGYYGYTF. CDR3 DNA sequence: TGTGCCAGCAGCCGCGAGGCAGGGTACTATGGCTACACCTTC.

The chain uses TRBV6-5 and TRBJ1-6, with D perhaps matching TRBD1 (5 bases). Trimming pared 5 bases from V and 11 bases from J, leaving 16 bases between. Germline CDR1 is MNHEY and CDR2 is SVGAGI. This CDR3 region has 14 residues. CDR3 nucleotide sequence: TGTGCCAGCAGTCCCCAATCGGGGGGACCACCCCTCCACTTT. Amino acids: CASSPQSGGPPLHF.

This clonotype turned up a few times. This chain connects TRBV10-3 to TRBJ1-2, with 9 bases aligning to TRBD1. With V trimmed by 3 bases and J by 2 bases, 13 bases remained unmatched. Germline values: CDR1 ENHRY, CDR2 SYGVKD. The CDR3 contains 18 residues. CDR3 bases: TGTGCCATCAGTGACCCAAGGACAGGGGCCGAACTAAACTATGGCTACACCTTC. Amino acid sequence: CAISDPRTGAELNYGYTF.

The rearrangement links TRBV6-5 to TRBJ2-2; D is ambiguous. Trimming cost V 4 bases and J 6 bases, with 9 bases left between them. Germline V gene data show CDR1 as MNHEY and CDR2 as SVGAGI. The CDR3 spans 13 residues. The CDR3 loop is CASSFQVAGELFF. DNA for the CDR3: TGTGCCAGCAGTTTCCAAGTCGCCGGGGAGCTGTTTTTT.

The chain uses TRBV20-1 and TRBJ2-3; no reliable D call. From germline, CDR1 is DFQATT and CDR2 SNEGSKA (reference sequence). Trimming stripped 6 bases from V and 6 bases from J, with 10 bases between. This CDR3 spans 11 amino acids. The CDR3 DNA is TGCAGTGCCGTCTTGGCGGATACGCAGTATTTT. Translation gives CSAVLADTQYF.

This chain joins TRBV25-1 and TRBJ2-3; D ambiguous. This CDR3 contains 14 residues. CDR1 is MGHDK, CDR2 SYGVNS, per germline. The germline V and J ends were trimmed by 4 bases and 0 bases, with 8 bases remaining between them. The CDR3 loop reads CASSASLSTDTQYF. The CDR3 nucleotides are TGTGCCAGCAGTGCCTCCCTCAGCACAGATACGCAGTATTTT.

This clonotype showed up just once. The chain uses TRBV27 and TRBJ2-7; TRBD2 matches 7 bases. CDR3 size: 14 residues. Per germline, CDR1 MNHEY and CDR2 SMNVEV (reference sequence). Unmatched junction bases numbered 8, after V lost 4 bases and J lost 5 bases. The CDR3 is CASSSRLASNEQYF. The CDR3 DNA is TGTGCCAGCAGTTCTAGACTAGCTAGTAACGAGCAGTACTTC.

The gene calls are TRBV6-1 and TRBJ2-7; no reliable D call. V gave up 9 bases and J gave up 4 bases, with 13 bases separating them. In germline, CDR1 is MNHNS, CDR2 SASEGT. The CDR3 sequence is 12 residues long. CDR3 DNA sequence: TGTGCCAGTAGAGCTTTTGGGTACGAGCAGTACTTC. It translates to CASRAFGYEQYF.

The chain couples TRBV7-9 to TRBJ1-2, with no clear D. The CDR3 length is 14 residues. V lost 0 bases to trimming and J lost 5 bases, with 10 bases between them. Germline loops: CDR1 SEHNR, CDR2 FQNEAQ (reference sequence). The CDR3 region is CASSLAQAHYGYTF. The CDR3 coding sequence is TGTGCCAGCAGCTTAGCGCAGGCCCATTATGGCTACACCTTC.